These 10 T cell receptor beta chains came from one sample sequenced in a study of shared clonotypes between healthy human individuals. Some clones are missing from TCRdb's copy, which holds only in-frame ones; the method was immunoSEQ multiplex PCR. The sample yields approximately 980,000 clones, more than 75% seen once. The sample comprised memory CD4+ T cells sorted from blood. Subset defined: CD45RA-negative fraction. The origin of the receptors is a man between 18 and 35 years old in good health.

The chain recombines TRBV2 with TRBJ1-1, with unresolved D. In germline, CDR1 is SNHLY, CDR2 FYNNEI. V was pared by 6 bases and J by 8 bases, with 10 bases between. The CDR3 spans 11 residues. CDR3 nucleotide sequence: TGTGCCAGCAGCCTACAATGGGAAGCTTTCTTT. Translation: CASSLQWEAFF.

The CDR3 sequence is CASSSNPRTDTQYF. As DNA, the CDR3 is TGTGCCAGCAGTTCTAATCCCCGCACAGATACGCAGTATTTT. The chain carries TRBV6-6 and TRBJ2-3; D remains ambiguous. From germline, CDR1 is MNHNY and CDR2 SVGAGI (reference sequence). The length of the CDR3 is 14 residues. V lost 4 bases, J lost 1 base, and 9 bases lay in between.

In this sample, this clone turned up a few times. This CDR3 reads CASPHDEGLGGYGYTF. CDR3 nucleotides: TGTGCCAGCCCCCACGATGAGGGTCTAGGAGGGTATGGCTACACCTTC. The chain is built from TRBV21-1 and TRBJ1-2. TRBV21-1 is classified as a pseudogene. The CDR3 sequence is 16 residues long.

The rearrangement uses TRBV19 and TRBJ1-6, with TRBD1 as a possible D gene (6 bases). Trimming pared 6 bases from V and 13 bases from J, leaving 19 bases between. There are 14 residues in the CDR3. CDR1 and CDR2 from the germline V gene are LNHDA and SQIVND (reference sequence). The CDR3 DNA sequence: TGTGCCAGTAGCCCCGCGGGGGGCCGTACGCCCCTCCACTTT. It specifies CASSPAGGRTPLHF. Filled out from reference TRBV19 and TRBJ1-6, the complete variable domain reads DGGITQSPKYLFRKEGQNVTLSCEQNLNHDAMYWYRQDPGQGLRLIYYSQIVNDFQKGDIAEGYSVSREKKESFPLTVTSAQKNPTAFYLCASSPAGGRTPLHFGNGTRLTVT.

On this clone itself: A much larger clonotype is one base distant, so this may be a read error. The chain couples TRBV6-6 to TRBJ2-7, with 7 bases aligning to TRBD1. The length of the CDR3 is 12 residues. V shed 6 bases and J 2 bases; nucleotides not matched to a gene: 1. CDR1 and CDR2 (germline): MNHNY, SVGAGI (reference sequence). DNA for the CDR3: TGTGCCAGCAGACAGGGGACCTACGAGCAGTACTTC. Translating it yields CASRQGTYEQYF.

With respect to this clone: A much larger clone lies one base from this, so it may be a read error. V and J are TRBV7-9 and TRBJ2-7, with TRBD1 matching over 8 bases. Germline CDR1 reads SEHNR; CDR2 reads FQNEAQ (reference sequence). V was pared by 5 bases and J by 3 bases, with 3 bases of the junction left unmatched. The CDR3 is 13 residues long. Here the CDR3 reads CASSPGQGYEQYF. The CDR3 nucleotides read TGTGCCAGCAGCCCCGGACAGGGCTACGAGCAGTACTTC.

The V call is TRBV11-2, the J call TRBJ2-7; D is unclear. With 5 bases removed from V and 5 bases from J, the gap between germline ends came to 7 bases. CDR3 length: 11 residues. Germline V CDR1 and CDR2: SGHAT, FQNNGV. In DNA, the CDR3 is TGTGCCAGCAGCAGGTCCCACGAGCAGTACTTC. Translation: CASSRSHEQYF.

This chain joins TRBV7-8 and TRBJ2-7; 13 bases line up with TRBD2. The junction had 6 bases not matched to a gene; V was cut back by 4 bases and J by 6 bases. Germline V gene sequence: CDR1 SGHVS, CDR2 FQNEAQ. There are 15 residues in the CDR3. The CDR3 spells CASSSRTSGGGEQYF. The CDR3 bases are TGTGCCAGCAGCTCAAGGACTAGCGGGGGTGGCGAGCAGTACTTC.

The chain is built from TRBV27 and TRBJ2-2, with TRBD1 as a possible D gene (6 bases). The length of the CDR3 is 15 residues. V was clipped by 1 base and J by 0 bases, with 6 bases between them. Germline V gene sequence: CDR1 MNHEY, CDR2 SMNVEV (reference sequence). The CDR3 sequence is CASSLWGPNTGELFF. The CDR3 DNA reads TGTGCCAGCAGTTTATGGGGGCCGAACACCGGGGAGCTGTTTTTT.

This rearrangement joins TRBV7-9 to TRBJ1-4; perhaps TRBD1 as D (5 bases). Germline CDR1 SEHNR, CDR2 FQNEAQ (reference sequence). The germline V and J ends were trimmed by 1 base and 8 bases, with 17 bases remaining between them. CDR3 size: 16 residues. The CDR3 DNA follows: TGTGCCAGCAGCTTAGACGTCGGTAGGGGTCGGGAAAAACTGTTTTTT. Translation: CASSLDVGRGREKLFF.